Following are 25 T cell receptor beta chains from one sample sequenced in a study of post-analysis software for immune sequencing data. Unique molecular identifiers featured in each of the TCR beta cDNA libraries. One entry per CDR3 protein, called by TCRdb with MiXCR from the PCR reads. The table has hundreds of thousands of distinct CDR3 sequences, less than 40% seen once. Their antigens are not known. Overall study findings and caveats: Compared with controls, patients had more of about 5 TRBV segments, including TRBV5-6, TRBV5-1 and TRBV20-1.

Sequenced material: blood. The source of these receptors is a girl aged 10-17 years with multiple sclerosis.

The V gene is TRBV28, the J gene TRBJ2-1; 9 nucleotides align to TRBD2. Trimming cost V 7 bases and J 4 bases; bases outside gene matches: 11. The germline gives CDR1 MDHEN, CDR2 SYDVKM. The CDR3 runs 16 residues. The CDR3: CASKHSGGLIYNEQFF. The CDR3 region has the DNA TGTGCCAGCAAACATAGCGGGGGCCTTATTTACAATGAGCAGTTCTTC.

CDR3 loop: CASSVAPGQGIDEAFF. The CDR3 DNA reads TGTGCCAGCAGCGTCGCTCCGGGACAGGGGATTGATGAAGCTTTCTTT. The chain combines TRBV28 with TRBJ1-1; 10 positions match TRBD1. The CDR3 extends over 16 amino acids. The germline V gene encodes CDR1 MDHEN and CDR2 SYDVKM. Trimming took 6 bases from V and 7 from J; bases not matched to a gene: 14.

The chain links TRBV28 to TRBJ2-7; D may correspond to TRBD1 or TRBD2 (5 bases each). The DNA end is a closer match to TRBJ2-5, so the J assignment may be wrong. CDR1 and CDR2 from the germline V gene are MDHEN and SYDVKM. The CDR3 is 14 residues long. DNA for the CDR3: TGTGCCAGCAGCCCCCGGGACGGGGAAGAGACCCAGTACTTC. Protein: CASSPRDGEETQYF.

The chain carries TRBV6-5 and TRBJ1-5, with a tentative D call TRBD1 (5 bases). Germline V gene sequence: CDR1 MNHEY, CDR2 SVGAGI. The CDR3 runs 15 residues. The V and J ends lost 6 bases and 0 bases respectively, with 12 bases between them. The CDR3 bases are TGTGCCAGCAGGAAACAGGCAAATAGCAATCAGCCCCAGCATTTT. Translation: CASRKQANSNQPQHF.

This clonotype was observed at least ten times. This chain joins TRBV29-1 and TRBJ2-1; tentatively, D is TRBD2 (7 bases). The ends were cut back, 4 bases at V and 4 bases at J, with 11 bases in the middle. The V gene's germline CDR1 is SQVTM and CDR2 ANQGSEA. CDR3 length: 13 residues. The DNA for the CDR3 is TGCAGCGTTGTGGGGGGGCTGTACAATGAGCAGTTCTTC. It translates to CSVVGGLYNEQFF.

This clonotype was observed a handful of times. V is TRBV6-5 and J is TRBJ1-2, with D unresolved. Trimming pared 0 bases from V and 2 bases from J, leaving 10 bases between. There are 15 residues in the CDR3. Germline V lookup: CDR1 MNHEY, CDR2 SVGAGI. CDR3: CASSYSMSSNYGYTF. The CDR3 nucleotides read TGTGCCAGCAGTTACTCCATGAGCTCAAACTATGGCTACACCTTC.

This clonotype was picked up a small number of times. V gene TRBV12-3 or TRBV12-4 combines with J gene TRBJ1-5, with D unresolved. The V gene lost 8 bases and the J gene lost 9 bases, with 11 bases spanning the gap. CDR3 length: 11 amino acids. CDR3 sequence reads: CASCDIGPQHF. In DNA, the CDR3 is TGTGCCAGCTGTGACATTGGGCCCCAGCATTTT.

This clonotype was detected only a few times. The CDR3 DNA reads as TGTGCCAGCAGTTCACCTCCAGGGAAGGGCTACACCTTC. Its translation is CASSSPPGKGYTF. This chain connects TRBV12-3 or TRBV12-4 to TRBJ1-2; D might be TRBD1 (5 bases). V dropped 4 bases and J dropped 8 bases, with 14 bases sitting between them. This CDR3 has 13 residues.

This clonotype was counted only a few times. The chain joins TRBV7-2 to TRBJ2-7, with TRBD1 identical over 7 bases. Germline V lookup: CDR1 SGHTA, CDR2 FQGNSA. The CDR3 has 14 amino acids. J was trimmed by 2 bases and V by 5 bases; bases with no gene match: 6. The CDR3, as DNA: TGTGCCAGCAGCCAAGGGACAGCCCCCTACGAGCAGTACTTC. Protein: CASSQGTAPYEQYF.

This clonotype was seen a few times. The chain combines TRBV6-2 or TRBV6-3 with TRBJ2-7; the match to TRBD2 covers 10 bases. V shed 2 bases and J 4 bases; nucleotides not matched to a gene: 5. CDR1 and CDR2 (germline): MNHEY, SVGEGT. CDR3 length: 15 amino acids. The chain's CDR3 is CASSYASSGGYEQYF. DNA of the CDR3: TGTGCCAGCAGTTACGCGTCTAGCGGGGGTTACGAGCAGTACTTC.

This clonotype was counted at least ten times. V and J are TRBV6-2 or TRBV6-3 and TRBJ2-5; TRBD1 aligns across 10 bases. CDR3 length: 16 residues. V lost 6 bases to trimming and J lost 5 bases; unmatched junction nucleotides: 12. The germline CDR1 and CDR2 sequences are MNHEY and SVGEGT. The chain's CDR3 is CASRPTRTGGGETQYF. The CDR3 coding sequence is TGTGCCAGCAGACCAACAAGGACAGGGGGTGGGGAGACCCAGTACTTC.

V usage is TRBV4-2 and J usage is TRBJ2-7; TRBD2 matches 10 bases. The J call may be mistaken, given a closer DNA end match to TRBJ2-5. The CDR3 spans 16 residues. Looked up from germline, CDR1 is LGHNA and CDR2 is YNFKEQ. The CDR3 sequence is CASSQGETSGSETQYF. CDR3 DNA sequence: TGTGCCAGCAGCCAAGGGGAGACTAGCGGGTCAGAGACCCAGTACTTC.

A few counts support this clonotype. CDR3 sequence reads: CASSEPPQETQYF. DNA of the CDR3: TGTGCCAGCAGTGAGCCCCCACAAGAGACCCAGTACTTC. The V and J genes are TRBV2 and TRBJ2-5; D call uncertain. In germline, CDR1 is SNHLY, CDR2 FYNNEI. Between the trimmed V and J ends, which lost 3 bases and 2 bases, there was a span of 7 bases. The CDR3 is 13 amino acids.

J is TRBJ2-7 and V is TRBV7-8; a weak D match, TRBD2 (6 bases). Per germline, CDR1 SGHVS and CDR2 FQNEAQ. Trimming removed 0 bases at V and 4 bases at J, with 13 bases between. The CDR3 is 15 residues long. This CDR3 is CASSLAAGLYYEQYF. The CDR3 nucleotides are TGTGCCAGCAGCTTAGCTGCGGGGTTATATTACGAGCAGTACTTC.

The chain joins TRBV6-1 to TRBJ2-1, with 11 bases identical to TRBD2. The CDR3 covers 15 residues. Trimming at V came to 2 bases and at J to 8 bases, leaving 5 bases not matched to a gene. Per germline, CDR1 MNHNS and CDR2 SASEGT. In DNA, the CDR3 is TGTGCCAGCAGTGAACAGATACTAGCGGGGGATGAGCAGTTCTTC. It codes for CASSEQILAGDEQFF.

The chain carries TRBV12-3 or TRBV12-4 and TRBJ2-3, with 9 bases that match TRBD1. CDR3 length: 16 amino acids. V lost 3 bases and J lost 3; bases outside the gene matches: 7. CDR3 DNA: TGTGCCAGCAGTTTTAACAGGGGGCTAATAACAGATACGCAGTATTTT. It is translated as CASSFNRGLITDTQYF.

The chain has TRBV12-3 or TRBV12-4 and TRBJ2-5, with D maybe TRBD2 (6 bases). Trimming took 3 bases from V and 7 from J, leaving 9 bases between them. CDR3 length equals 12 residues. CDR3 region: CASSFRGATQYF. Written as DNA, the CDR3 is TGTGCCAGCAGTTTCCGCGGGGCGACCCAGTACTTC.

The J gene is TRBJ2-4, the V gene TRBV20-1; 7 nucleotides agree with TRBD1. V lost 1 base, J lost 1 base, and 4 bases stayed unmatched. This CDR3 spans 15 amino acids. The germline V gene has CDR1 DFQATT and CDR2 SNEGSKA (reference sequence). This CDR3 reads CSARGQGEAKNIQYF. CDR3 coding DNA: TGCAGTGCTAGAGGGCAGGGGGAGGCCAAAAACATTCAGTACTTC.

The rearrangement links TRBV5-5 to TRBJ2-6, with no clear D. Germline V gene data show CDR1 as SGHKS and CDR2 as YYEKEE (reference sequence). This CDR3 contains 16 residues. V was trimmed by 1 base and J by 0 bases, leaving 8 bases between them. The CDR3: CASSLRIPSGANVLTF. The DNA for the CDR3 is TGTGCCAGCAGCTTGCGGATACCCTCTGGGGCCAACGTCCTGACTTTC.

In the case of this clonotype: Germline and junction disagree at one end, which may indicate a read error. This CDR3 reads CANSALHNEQFF. The CDR3 DNA reads TGTGCCAACAGCGCACTGCACAATGAGCAGTTCTTC. The rearrangement uses TRBV7-2 and TRBJ2-1; D not resolved. This CDR3 is 12 amino acids long. Germline V gene sequence: CDR1 SGHTA, CDR2 FQGNSA.

The genes are TRBV20-1 and TRBJ2-5, with 8 positions matching TRBD1. The CDR3 length is 14 residues. From germline, CDR1 is DFQATT and CDR2 SNEGSKA (reference sequence). V shed 8 bases and J 4 bases; nucleotides not matched to a gene: 12. CDR3 in amino acids: CSKWGQVVGETQYF. The CDR3 coding sequence is TGCAGTAAATGGGGACAGGTAGTCGGAGAGACCCAGTACTTC.

This clonotype showed up just a few times. This rearrangement joins TRBV29-1 to TRBJ2-7; no clear D. V was pared by 3 bases and J by 0 bases, with 12 bases between. The CDR3 consists of 14 residues. Germline V lookup: CDR1 SQVTM, CDR2 ANQGSEA. The CDR3 nucleotides read TGCAGCGTTGAGGTTCACAGATACTCCTACGAGCAGTACTTC. Protein product: CSVEVHRYSYEQYF.

The chain couples TRBV6-5 to TRBJ2-5; TRBD1 matches 9 bases. The end of the DNA fits TRBJ2-7 better, so the J call may be wrong. The CDR3 extends over 15 amino acids. The germline V gene encodes CDR1 MNHEY and CDR2 SVGAGI. CDR3 coding DNA: TGTGCCAGCAGTTACTCGGGACAGGGTTTAGACGAGCAGTACTTC. This sequence encodes CASSYSGQGLDEQYF.

The chain carries TRBV7-9 and TRBJ1-1, with D possibly matching TRBD1 (5 bases). CDR1 is SEHNR and CDR2 is FQNEAQ in the germline V gene (reference sequence). The germline V and J ends were trimmed by 1 base and 6 bases, with 9 bases remaining between them. The CDR3 totals 13 residues. The CDR3 DNA reads TGTGCCAGCAGCTTAGATGGGGGAGCTGAAGCTTTCTTT. This encodes CASSLDGGAEAFF. The entire variable domain, with the rest obtained from reference TRBV7-9 and TRBJ1-1, is as follows: DTGVSQNPRHKITKRGQNVTFRCDPISEHNRLYWYRQTLGQGPEFLTYFQNEAQLEKSRLLSDRFSAERPKGSFSTLEIQRTEQGDSAMYLCASSLDGGAEAFFGQGTRLTVV.

The chain is built from TRBV20-1 and TRBJ2-5; possibly TRBD2 for D (6 bases). The V gene lost 3 bases and the J gene lost 3 bases, with 14 bases spanning the gap. This CDR3 spans 14 amino acids. Germline values: CDR1 DFQATT, CDR2 SNEGSKA (reference sequence). CDR3 protein: CSARTRGWEETQYF. The CDR3 DNA is TGCAGTGCTAGGACCCGGGGGTGGGAAGAGACCCAGTACTTC.